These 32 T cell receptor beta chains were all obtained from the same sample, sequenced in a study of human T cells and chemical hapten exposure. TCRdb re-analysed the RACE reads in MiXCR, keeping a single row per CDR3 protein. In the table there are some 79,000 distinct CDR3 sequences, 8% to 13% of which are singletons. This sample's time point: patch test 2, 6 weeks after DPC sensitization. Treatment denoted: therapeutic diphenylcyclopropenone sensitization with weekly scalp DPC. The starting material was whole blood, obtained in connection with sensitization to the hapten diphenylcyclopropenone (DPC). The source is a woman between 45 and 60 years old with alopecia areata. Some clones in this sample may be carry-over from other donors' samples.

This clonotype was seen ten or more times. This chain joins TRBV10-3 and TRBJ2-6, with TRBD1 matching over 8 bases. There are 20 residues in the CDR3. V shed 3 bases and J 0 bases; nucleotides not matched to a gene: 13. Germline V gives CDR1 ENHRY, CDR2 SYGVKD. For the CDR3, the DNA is TGTGCCATCAGTGACCCGGGGGAGCAGGGGGCAGACTCTGGGGCCAACGTCCTGACTTTC. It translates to CAISDPGEQGADSGANVLTF.

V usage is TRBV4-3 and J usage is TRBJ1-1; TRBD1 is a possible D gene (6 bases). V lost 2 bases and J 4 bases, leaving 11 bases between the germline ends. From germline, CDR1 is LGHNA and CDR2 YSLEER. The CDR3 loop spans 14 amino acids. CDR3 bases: TGCGCCAGCAGCCAAAGCCGAGGGGGCACTGAAGCTTTCTTT. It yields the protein CASSQSRGGTEAFF.

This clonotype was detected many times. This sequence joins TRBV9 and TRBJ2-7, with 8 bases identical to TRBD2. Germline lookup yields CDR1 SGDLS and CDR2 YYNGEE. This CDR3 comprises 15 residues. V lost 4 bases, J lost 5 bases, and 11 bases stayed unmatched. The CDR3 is CASSPNLLAGNEQYF. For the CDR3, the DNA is TGTGCCAGCAGCCCTAACCTTCTAGCGGGTAACGAGCAGTACTTC.

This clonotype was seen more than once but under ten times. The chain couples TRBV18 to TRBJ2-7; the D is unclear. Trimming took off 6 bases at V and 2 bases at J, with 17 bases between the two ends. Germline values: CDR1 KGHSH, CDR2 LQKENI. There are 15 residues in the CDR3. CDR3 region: CASSEDLIRAYEQYF. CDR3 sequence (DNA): TGTGCCAGCTCGGAAGACCTGATACGGGCCTACGAGCAGTACTTC. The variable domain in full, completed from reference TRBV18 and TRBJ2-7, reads NAGVMQNPRHLVRRRGQEARLRCSPMKGHSHVYWYRQLPEEGLKFMVYLQKENIIDESGMPKERFSAEFPKEGPSILRIQQVVRGDSAAYFCASSEDLIRAYEQYFGPGTRLTVT.

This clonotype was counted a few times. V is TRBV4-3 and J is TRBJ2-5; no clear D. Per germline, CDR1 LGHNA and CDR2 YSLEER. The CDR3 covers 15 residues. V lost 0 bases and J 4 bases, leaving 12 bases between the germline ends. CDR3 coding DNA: TGCGCCAGCAGCCAAGATCGGGCTAGGTTAGAGACCCAGTACTTC. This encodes CASSQDRARLETQYF.

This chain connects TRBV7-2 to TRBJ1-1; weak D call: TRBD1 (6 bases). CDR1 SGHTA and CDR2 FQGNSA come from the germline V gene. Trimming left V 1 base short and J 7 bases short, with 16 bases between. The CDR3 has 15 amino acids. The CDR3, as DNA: TGTGCCAGCAGCTTAGTTTTAGGGGGAGTCAGTGAAGCTTTCTTT. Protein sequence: CASSLVLGGVSEAFF.

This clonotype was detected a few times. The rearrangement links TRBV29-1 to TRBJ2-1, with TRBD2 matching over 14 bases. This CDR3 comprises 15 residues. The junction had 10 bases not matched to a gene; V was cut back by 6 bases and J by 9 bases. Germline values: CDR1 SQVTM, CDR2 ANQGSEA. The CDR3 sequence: CSVRGGTSGSLEQFF. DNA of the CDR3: TGCAGCGTAAGAGGGGGGACTAGCGGGAGTCTTGAGCAGTTCTTC.

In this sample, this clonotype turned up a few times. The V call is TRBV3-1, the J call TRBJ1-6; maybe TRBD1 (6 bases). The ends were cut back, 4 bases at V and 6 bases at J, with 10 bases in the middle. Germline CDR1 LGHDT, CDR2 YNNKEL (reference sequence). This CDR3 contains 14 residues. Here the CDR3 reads CASSRRQANSPLHF. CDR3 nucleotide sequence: TGTGCCAGCAGCCGTAGACAGGCTAATTCACCCCTCCACTTT.

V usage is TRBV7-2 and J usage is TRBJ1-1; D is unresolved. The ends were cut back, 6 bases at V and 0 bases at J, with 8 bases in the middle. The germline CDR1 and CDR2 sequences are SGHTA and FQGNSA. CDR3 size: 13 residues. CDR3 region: CASSLKVNTEAFF. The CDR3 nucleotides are TGTGCCAGCAGTCTTAAGGTGAACACTGAAGCTTTCTTT.

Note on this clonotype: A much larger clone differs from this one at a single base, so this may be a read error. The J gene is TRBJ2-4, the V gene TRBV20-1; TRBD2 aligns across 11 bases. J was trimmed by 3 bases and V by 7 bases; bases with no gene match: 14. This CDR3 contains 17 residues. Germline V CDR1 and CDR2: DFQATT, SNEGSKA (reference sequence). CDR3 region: CSVLASGRLLVKNIQYF. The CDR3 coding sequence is TGCAGTGTTCTGGCTAGCGGGAGGCTCCTAGTCAAAAACATTCAGTACTTC.

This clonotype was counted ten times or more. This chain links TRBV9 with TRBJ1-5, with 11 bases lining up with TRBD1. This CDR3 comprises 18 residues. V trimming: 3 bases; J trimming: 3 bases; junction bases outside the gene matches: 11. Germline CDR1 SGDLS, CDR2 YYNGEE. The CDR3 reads CASSGDTWDRGTNQPQHF. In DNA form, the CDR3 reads TGTGCCAGCAGCGGAGACACCTGGGACAGGGGGACCAATCAGCCCCAGCATTTT.

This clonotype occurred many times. CDR3 sequence reads: CASSRGKNIQYF. CDR3 coding DNA: TGTGCCAGCAGCCGGGGGAAGAACATTCAGTACTTC. This chain joins TRBV7-9 and TRBJ2-4, with D perhaps matching TRBD2 (6 bases). Trimming shortened V by 5 bases and J by 7 bases, and 9 bases separated the two germline ends. The CDR3 consists of 12 residues. In germline, CDR1 is SEHNR, CDR2 FQNEAQ (reference sequence).

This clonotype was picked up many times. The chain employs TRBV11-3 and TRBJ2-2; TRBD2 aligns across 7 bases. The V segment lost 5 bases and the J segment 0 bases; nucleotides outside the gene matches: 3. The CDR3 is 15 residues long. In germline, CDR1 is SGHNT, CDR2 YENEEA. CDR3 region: CASSTSGTNTGELFF. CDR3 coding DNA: TGTGCCAGCAGCACCAGCGGGACGAACACCGGGGAGCTGTTTTTT. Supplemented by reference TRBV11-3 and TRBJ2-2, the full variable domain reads EAGVVQSPRYKIIEKKQPVAFWCNPISGHNTLYWYLQNLGQGPELLIRYENEEAVDDSQLPKDRFSAERLKGVDSTLKIQPAELGDSAVYLCASSTSGTNTGELFFGEGSRLTVL.

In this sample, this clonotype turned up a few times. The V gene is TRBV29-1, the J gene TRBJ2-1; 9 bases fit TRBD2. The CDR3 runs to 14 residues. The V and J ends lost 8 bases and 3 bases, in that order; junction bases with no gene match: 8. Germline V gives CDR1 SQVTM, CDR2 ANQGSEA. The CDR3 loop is CSSRLADHYNEQFF. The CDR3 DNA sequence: TGCAGCTCCAGACTAGCGGATCACTACAATGAGCAGTTCTTC.

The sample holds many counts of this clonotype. CDR3 protein: CAGQGARHGELFF. Written as DNA, the CDR3 is TGTGCCGGACAGGGGGCGCGGCACGGGGAGCTGTTTTTT. V gene TRBV12-3 or TRBV12-4 combines with J gene TRBJ2-2; 11 bases match TRBD1. The V and J ends lost 11 bases and 7 bases, in that order; junction bases with no gene match: 6. The CDR3 runs 13 residues.

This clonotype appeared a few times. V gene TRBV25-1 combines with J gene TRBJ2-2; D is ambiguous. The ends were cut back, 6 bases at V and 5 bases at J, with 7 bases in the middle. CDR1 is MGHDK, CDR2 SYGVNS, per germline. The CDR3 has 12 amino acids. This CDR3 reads CASSGRTGELFF. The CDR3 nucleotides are TGTGCCAGCAGCGGTCGTACCGGGGAGCTGTTTTTT.

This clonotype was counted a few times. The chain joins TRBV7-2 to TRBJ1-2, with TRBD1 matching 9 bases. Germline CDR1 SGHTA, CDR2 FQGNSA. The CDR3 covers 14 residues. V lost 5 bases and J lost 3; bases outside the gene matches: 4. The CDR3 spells CASSRGTGYYGYTF. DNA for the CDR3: TGTGCCAGCAGCCGCGGGACAGGGTACTATGGCTACACCTTC.

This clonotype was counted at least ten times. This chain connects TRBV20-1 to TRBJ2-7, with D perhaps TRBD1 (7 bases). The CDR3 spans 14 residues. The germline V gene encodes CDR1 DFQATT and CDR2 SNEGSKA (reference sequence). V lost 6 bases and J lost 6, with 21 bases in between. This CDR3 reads CSAEPQEGAVEQYF. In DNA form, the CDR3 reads TGCAGTGCAGAGCCCCAGGAGGGGGCCGTCGAGCAGTACTTC.

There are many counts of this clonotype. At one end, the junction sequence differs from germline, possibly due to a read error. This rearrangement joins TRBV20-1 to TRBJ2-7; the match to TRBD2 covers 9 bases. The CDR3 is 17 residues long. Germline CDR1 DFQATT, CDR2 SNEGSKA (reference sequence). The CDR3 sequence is CSARGLERAGGSSEQYF. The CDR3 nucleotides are TGCAGTGCTAGAGGCCTTGAGAGAGCGGGAGGATCCTCCGAGCAGTACTTC.

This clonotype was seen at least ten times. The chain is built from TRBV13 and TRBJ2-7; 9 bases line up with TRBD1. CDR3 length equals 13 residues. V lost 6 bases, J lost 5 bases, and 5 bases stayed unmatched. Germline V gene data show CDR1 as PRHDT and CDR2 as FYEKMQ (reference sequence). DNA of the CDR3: TGTGCCAGCAGTTCGGACAGGGGCCACGAGCAGTACTTC. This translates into CASSSDRGHEQYF.

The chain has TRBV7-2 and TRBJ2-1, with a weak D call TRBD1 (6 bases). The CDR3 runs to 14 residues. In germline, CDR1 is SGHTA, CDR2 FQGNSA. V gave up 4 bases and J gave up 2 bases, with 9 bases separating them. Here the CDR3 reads CASSSGQPYNEQFF. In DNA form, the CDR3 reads TGTGCCAGCAGCTCCGGACAGCCCTACAATGAGCAGTTCTTC.

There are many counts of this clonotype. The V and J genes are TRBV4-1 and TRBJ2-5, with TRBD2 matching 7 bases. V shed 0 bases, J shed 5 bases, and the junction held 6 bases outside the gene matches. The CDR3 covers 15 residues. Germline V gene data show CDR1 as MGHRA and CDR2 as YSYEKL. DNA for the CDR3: TGCGCCAGCAGCCAAGATGGGGGGGTTCGTGAGACCCAGTACTTC. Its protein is CASSQDGGVRETQYF.

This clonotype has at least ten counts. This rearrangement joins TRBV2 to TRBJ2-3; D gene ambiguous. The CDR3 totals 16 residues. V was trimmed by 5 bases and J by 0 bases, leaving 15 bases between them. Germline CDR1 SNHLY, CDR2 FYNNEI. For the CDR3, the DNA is TGTGCCAGCAGTCCCGCGCGGTTGGATAGCACAGATACGCAGTATTTT. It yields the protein CASSPARLDSTDTQYF.

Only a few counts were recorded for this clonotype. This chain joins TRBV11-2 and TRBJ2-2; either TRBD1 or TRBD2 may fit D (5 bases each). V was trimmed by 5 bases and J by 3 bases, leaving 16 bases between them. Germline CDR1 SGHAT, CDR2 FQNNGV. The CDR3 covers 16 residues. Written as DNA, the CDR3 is TGTGCCAGCAGCACCCGACAGATGGAGGACACCGGGGAGCTGTTTTTT. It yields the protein CASSTRQMEDTGELFF. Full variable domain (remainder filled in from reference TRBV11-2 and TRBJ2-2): EAGVAQSPRYKIIEKRQSVAFWCNPISGHATLYWYQQILGQGPKLLIQFQNNGVVDDSQLPKDRFSAERLKGVDSTLKIQPAKLEDSAVYLCASSTRQMEDTGELFFGEGSRLTVL.

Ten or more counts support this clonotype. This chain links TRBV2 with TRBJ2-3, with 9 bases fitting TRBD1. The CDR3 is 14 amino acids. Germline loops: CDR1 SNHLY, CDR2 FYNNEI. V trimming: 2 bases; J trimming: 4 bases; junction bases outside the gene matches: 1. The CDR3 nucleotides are TGTGCCAGCAGTGAAAGGACAGGGGCAGATACGCAGTATTTT. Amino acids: CASSERTGADTQYF.

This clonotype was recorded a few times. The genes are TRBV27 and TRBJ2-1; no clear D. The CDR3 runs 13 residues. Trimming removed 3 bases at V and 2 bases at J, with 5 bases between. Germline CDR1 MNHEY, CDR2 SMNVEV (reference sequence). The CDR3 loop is CASSFIPYNEQFF. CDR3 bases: TGTGCCAGCAGTTTCATCCCCTACAATGAGCAGTTCTTC.

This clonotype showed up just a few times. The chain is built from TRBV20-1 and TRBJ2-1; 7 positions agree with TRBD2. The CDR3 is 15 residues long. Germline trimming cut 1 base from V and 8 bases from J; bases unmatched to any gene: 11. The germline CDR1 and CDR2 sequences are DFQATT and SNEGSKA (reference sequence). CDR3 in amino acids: CSARVGGRGLDEQFF. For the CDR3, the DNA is TGCAGTGCTAGAGTAGGTGGGAGGGGCTTGGATGAGCAGTTCTTC.

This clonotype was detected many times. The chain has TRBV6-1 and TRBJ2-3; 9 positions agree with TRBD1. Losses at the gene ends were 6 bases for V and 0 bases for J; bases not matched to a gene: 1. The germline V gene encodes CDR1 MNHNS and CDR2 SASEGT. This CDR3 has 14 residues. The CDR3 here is CASRGTGSTDTQYF. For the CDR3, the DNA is TGTGCCAGCAGGGGGACAGGGAGCACAGATACGCAGTATTTT.

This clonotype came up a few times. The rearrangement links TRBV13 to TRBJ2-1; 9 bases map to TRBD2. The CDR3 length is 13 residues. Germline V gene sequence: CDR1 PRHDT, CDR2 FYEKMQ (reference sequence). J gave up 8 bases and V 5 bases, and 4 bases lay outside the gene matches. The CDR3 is CASSLSGRDEQFF. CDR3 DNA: TGTGCCAGCAGCCTTAGCGGGAGAGATGAGCAGTTCTTC.

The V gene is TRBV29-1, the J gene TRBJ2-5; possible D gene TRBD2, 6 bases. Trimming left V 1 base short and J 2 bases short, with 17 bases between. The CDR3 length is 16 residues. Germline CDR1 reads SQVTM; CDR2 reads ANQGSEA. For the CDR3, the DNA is TGCAGCGTTGAAGGGTCCATAGGGGACTTGCAAGAGACCCAGTACTTC. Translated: CSVEGSIGDLQETQYF. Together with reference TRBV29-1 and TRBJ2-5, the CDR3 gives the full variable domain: SAVISQKPSRDICQRGTSLTIQCQVDSQVTMMFWYRQQPGQSLTLIATANQGSEATYESGFVIDKFPISRPNLTFSTLTVSNMSPEDSSIYLCSVEGSIGDLQETQYFGPGTRLLVL.

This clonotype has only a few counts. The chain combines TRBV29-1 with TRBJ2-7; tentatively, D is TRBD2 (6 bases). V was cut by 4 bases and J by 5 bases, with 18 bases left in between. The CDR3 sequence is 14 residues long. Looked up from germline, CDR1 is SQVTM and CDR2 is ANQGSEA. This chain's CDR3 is CSVGAGSQRDEQYF. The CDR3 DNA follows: TGCAGCGTTGGGGCCGGGAGCCAACGCGACGAGCAGTACTTC.

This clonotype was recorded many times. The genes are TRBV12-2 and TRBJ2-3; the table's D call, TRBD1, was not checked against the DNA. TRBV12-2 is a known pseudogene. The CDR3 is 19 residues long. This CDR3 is CASRLRIRKRGLGTDTQYF. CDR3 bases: TGTGCAAGTCGCCTCCGAATTAGGAAAAGGGGGCTTGGCACAGATACGCAGTATTTT.